This section outlines one T cell receptor beta chain sequence together with its context. What it binds is unknown. This specimen comes from a study of regulatory T cells in long-lasting Graves disease. Regarding the study as a whole: Persistent patients shared more public clonotypes (2,741) than newly diagnosed patients (about 970).

Sample time point: newly diagnosed GD, antithyroid drugs for less than 3 months. TCR sequences were obtained from RNA taken from PBMCs. The V gene's germline CDR1 is DFQATT and CDR2 SNEGSKA (reference sequence). There are 17 residues in the CDR3. The ends lost 5 bases at V and 1 base at J; junction bases unmatched: 10. CDR3-region Arm-PCR and iRepertoire HTBI primers produced the TCR beta libraries. TCRdb reprocessed the multiplex PCR reads with MiXCR, giving one entry per CDR3 protein. Among 420,000 or so distinct CDR3 sequences listed, about a sixth were seen once. These same data were also listed under a study on T cells in Graves' hyperthyroidism and ophthalmopathy.

The chain joins TRBV20-1 to TRBJ2-5, with TRBD2 matching 13 bases. This specimen was peripheral blood mononuclear cells (PBMCs), taken at new diagnosis, from a patient treated with antithyroid drugs. The sequence came from a woman aged 18-30 years with Graves disease. DNA for the CDR3: TGCAGTGCTGGGGGGAGGACTAGCGGGAGTGGCCAAGAGACCCAGTACTTC. Amino acids: CSAGGRTSGSGQETQYF.